This entry concerns a single T cell receptor beta chain. After thawing and overnight rest, PBMC were stained with GMM-loaded CD1B tetramer, viability dye and anti-CD3 for sorting. The CD1B tetramers carried C32 glucose monomycolate purified from Rhodococcus equi. The data were obtained in a study of T cells in tuberculosis. V was trimmed by 0 bases and J by 5 bases, leaving 12 bases between them. The length of the CDR3 is 15 residues. Germline CDR1 reads SGDLS; CDR2 reads YYNGEE. Sequencing used immunoSEQ multiplex PCR; TCRdb keeps in-frame clones, though not all of them. The sample gives around 60,000 clones, roughly 79% of which show up once; roughly 13% is in the top ten.

The chain employs TRBV9 and TRBJ2-1, with D unresolved. This sequence was found in an adult woman with latent tuberculosis. Sequencing used CD1b-GMM tetramer-negative cells sorted from PBMCs. In DNA form, the CDR3 reads TGTGCCAGCAGCGTAGCTTTGGCCCTGAACAATGAGCAGTTCTTC. Protein product: CASSVALALNNEQFF.